The present TCR beta chain was sequenced within a study of a mutant IDH1 vaccine in newly diagnosed glioma (dated by TCRdb to the early 2020s). Background for the entire study: Patients received eight vaccinations in weeks 1, 3, 5, 7, 11, 15, 19 and 23, corresponding to visits V03 through V10. Six visits were used for peripheral blood collection: V03 (baseline), V05, V07, V10, V12 and V13. Of the roughly 34 treated patients, approximately 62% were male and around 40% were female, and the mean age was approximately 40 years. Vaccination started 4-6 weeks after radiotherapy alone, or was given together with temozolomide cycles in the groups whose treatment included chemotherapy. For exploratory analyses, around 23 treated patients had longitudinal TCRB deep sequencing done wherever samples were available. Before enrollment, most patients had been given radiochemotherapy with temozolomide as standard therapy, while the rest had received either radiotherapy alone or temozolomide alone.

The library was generated by the immunoSEQ multiplex PCR assay. The hsTCRB Kit was used according to the manufacturer's protocol to amplify rearranged TCR beta chain sequences. TCRB libraries were sequenced on an Illumina MiSeq. The original pipeline was this. Demultiplexing, trimming and gene mapping were performed with the kit vendor's proprietary platform. Drawn from immuneACCESS, this table holds only the in-frame rearrangements with V and J called that TCRdb kept. Clones are partly lost; checked studies trace under half to an unresolved V gene and leave the rest unexplained. V and J calls and clone size are as listed in that table; D and trimming were resolved from the DNA. The sample table records some 80,000 clones; approximately 85% of these occur just once. The ten largest clones add up to 0.77% of the sample. On this clone itself: Its antigen is not yet known. There are no base qualities to consult, and no much larger clone falls within one base.

What the work shows at the level of the full study, not this receptor alone: PBMC samples for TCRB deep sequencing were selected based on availability. Across multiple MHC alleles, vaccine-induced immune responses were seen in 85% to 95% of patients. Pseudoprogression appeared unrelated to alterations in the top peripheral T cell clonotypes detected by TCRB sequencing. It was noted by the authors that analyses of patient blood samples could not be reproduced owing to sample limitations.

Read against the paper, the sample's time point label means: week 23, last vaccination. Each vaccine dose was 300 ug of a 20-mer mutant IDH1 peptide in Montanide, given subcutaneously with topical imiquimod. All donors had newly diagnosed IDH1-mutant astrocytomas of WHO grade 3 or 4 that showed loss of nuclear ATRX. The samples were drawn from NOA16, a multicentre, single-arm, open-label phase I trial in Germany that tested a mutant IDH1 peptide vaccine in humans for the first time. Genomic DNA for TCRB sequencing was extracted from EDTA blood using the DNeasy Blood and Tissue Kit. The germline V and J ends show losses of 2 bases and 1 base respectively, and no gene match explains 8 bases of the junction. CDR1 and CDR2 are drawn from the germline V gene: SGDLS, YYNGEE. Including the terminal cysteine and phenylalanine, the CDR3 comprises 16 residues. This entry keeps only the CDR3 DNA: 48 bases, framed from base 1.

The receptor's source is a woman between 50 and 59 years old with glioma. This sample comprised PBMCs, obtained from a glioma patient whose treatment included an IDH1 peptide vaccine. The V and J genes are TRBV9 and TRBJ2-7, with 8 bases matching TRBD2. The DNA sequence is given as TGTGCCAGCAGCGTCACCCCCGGGACTAGTTCCTACGAGCAGTACTTC. Its amino acids are CASSVTPGTSSYEQYF.